Sequencing of this T cell receptor beta chain was carried out in a study of T cell responses to AZD1222 COVID-19 vaccine. Data came from immunoSEQ multiplex PCR; TCRdb stores just in-frame clones and leaves some out. The table includes around 170,000 clones, approximately 91% detected once. This clone is a singleton in its sample. Its target is unknown. Germline V CDR1 and CDR2: SNHLY, FYNNEI. The CDR3 is 15 residues long. Trimming removed 8 bases from V and 6 bases from J, with 20 bases in between. General study findings and limits: Spike was spanned by vaccine-associated CD4 TCRs, with dominance at 160-218 and 743-854. Females outnumbered males among donors, who were mostly white British; clonal diversity was possibly underestimated. Repertoires were obtained only post-peak T cell response.

The sample consisted of peripheral blood, taken on day 0 of AZD1222 vaccination. The chain employs TRBV2 and TRBJ2-1; D is possibly TRBD1 or TRBD2 (7 bases each). This receptor was identified in an adult in good health. The CDR3 nucleotides are TGTGCCAGCGGACGGGGGAGGGGGCAAGGCAATGAGCAGTTCTTC. Protein sequence: CASGRGRGQGNEQFF.